One and the same sample provided the 29 T cell receptor beta chains below, sequenced in a study of early stage breast cancer tumors. The method was immunoSEQ multiplex PCR; TCRdb's version includes in-frame clones alone and lacks a portion of them. This sample has 23,000 or so clones, with over 60% found just once. Sequencing used breast tumor tissue. Receptor source: a person between 55 and 69 years old with breast cancer.

The chain couples TRBV18 to TRBJ1-4, with TRBD1 identical over 9 bases. V lost 2 bases, J lost 7 bases, and 5 bases stayed unmatched. The length of the CDR3 is 15 residues. Germline values: CDR1 KGHSH, CDR2 LQKENI. This CDR3 is CASSPGTGRSEKLFF. The CDR3 DNA reads as TGTGCCAGCTCACCAGGGACAGGGCGGAGTGAAAAACTGTTTTTT.

This chain uses TRBV18 with TRBJ2-3; 11 bases are a match to TRBD2. The CDR3 loop spans 17 amino acids. Germline CDR1 and CDR2: KGHSH and LQKENI. V lost 3 bases and J lost 5; bases outside the gene matches: 10. CDR3 region: CASSPSNSGRAGDTQYF. The CDR3 DNA reads TGTGCCAGCTCACCTTCGAATAGCGGGAGGGCCGGAGATACGCAGTATTTT.

This rearrangement joins TRBV11-2 to TRBJ1-1; D is undetermined. V lost 7 bases and J lost 2, with 11 bases in between. The CDR3 is 13 amino acids. Germline CDR1 and CDR2: SGHAT and FQNNGV. The CDR3 DNA is TGTGCCAGCACCCTGAGGGTTAACACTGAAGCTTTCTTT. Its protein is CASTLRVNTEAFF. The full variable domain, with the rest looked up from reference TRBV11-2 and TRBJ1-1, is EAGVAQSPRYKIIEKRQSVAFWCNPISGHATLYWYQQILGQGPKLLIQFQNNGVVDDSQLPKDRFSAERLKGVDSTLKIQPAKLEDSAVYLCASTLRVNTEAFFGQGTRLTVV.

The rearrangement joins TRBV6-1 to TRBJ2-7; 7 nucleotides agree with TRBD1. The V gene's germline CDR1 is MNHNS and CDR2 SASEGT. With V trimmed by 10 bases and J by 2 bases, 8 bases remained unmatched. This CDR3 contains 13 residues. The chain's CDR3 is CAIITGVTYEQYF. The CDR3 DNA reads as TGTGCCATCATTACAGGGGTGACCTACGAGCAGTACTTC.

This clone was picked up one time. V usage is TRBV18 and J usage is TRBJ2-3; D is perhaps TRBD2 (6 bases). The CDR3 length is 15 residues. V was pared by 0 bases and J by 4 bases, with 11 bases between. Germline-derived CDR1 and CDR2 are KGHSH and LQKENI. CDR3 region: CASSPPGGAPDTQYF. In DNA form, the CDR3 reads TGTGCCAGCTCACCACCGGGCGGGGCCCCAGATACGCAGTATTTT.

By frequency in the sample, this clone is medium-sized. This chain uses TRBV4-1 with TRBJ2-7, with D possibly matching TRBD1 (5 bases). V gave up 0 bases and J gave up 3 bases, with 12 bases separating them. The CDR3 is 15 amino acids. Germline CDR1 is MGHRA and CDR2 is YSYEKL. The CDR3 spells CASSQDPPGRYEQYF. The CDR3, as DNA: TGCGCCAGCAGCCAAGATCCCCCAGGGCGCTACGAGCAGTACTTC.

The table lists this clone with a few counts. The CDR3: CASSPAGAGYTF. In DNA, the CDR3 is TGTGCCAGCAGCCCAGCAGGGGCTGGCTACACCTTC. This chain connects TRBV7-8 to TRBJ1-2, with D tentatively TRBD1 (6 bases). Germline V gives CDR1 SGHVS, CDR2 FQNEAQ. The CDR3 covers 12 residues. The V gene lost 5 bases and the J gene lost 7 bases, with 11 bases spanning the gap.

This clone was detected only a few times. The V and J genes are TRBV5-4 and TRBJ2-3, with 9 nucleotides matching TRBD2. V dropped 3 bases and J dropped 5; count of bases not matched to a gene: 4. The germline V gene has CDR1 SGHNT and CDR2 YYREEE (reference sequence). This CDR3 contains 14 residues. CDR3 sequence reads: CASSWTSAGDTQYF. The DNA of the CDR3 is TGTGCCAGCAGCTGGACTAGCGCTGGAGATACGCAGTATTTT.

V gene TRBV29-1 combines with J gene TRBJ2-3; the D is unclear. This CDR3 is 12 amino acids long. Germline V gives CDR1 SQVTM, CDR2 ANQGSEA. The germline V and J ends were trimmed by 5 bases and 0 bases, with 6 bases remaining between them. CDR3 amino acids: CSVTISTDTQYF. For the CDR3, the DNA is TGCAGCGTTACTATTAGCACAGATACGCAGTATTTT.

The chain employs TRBV11-2 and TRBJ1-4, with TRBD1 identical over 10 bases. The CDR3 loop spans 15 amino acids. The germline CDR1 and CDR2 sequences are SGHAT and FQNNGV. Trimming removed 5 bases from V and 5 bases from J; junction bases left unmatched: 5. The CDR3 is CASSPWTGGNEKLFF. The CDR3 bases are TGTGCCAGCAGCCCCTGGACAGGGGGGAATGAAAAACTGTTTTTT.

The chain carries TRBV11-2 and TRBJ2-3; D possibly corresponds to TRBD1 (5 bases). CDR1 is SGHAT, CDR2 FQNNGV, per germline. The V gene lost 3 bases and the J gene lost 2 bases, with 12 bases spanning the gap. This CDR3 is 15 amino acids long. CDR3 loop: CASSLAGAYTDTQYF. The CDR3 nucleotides read TGTGCCAGCAGCTTGGCTGGGGCTTACACAGATACGCAGTATTTT. Complete variable domain (other parts from reference TRBV11-2 and TRBJ2-3): EAGVAQSPRYKIIEKRQSVAFWCNPISGHATLYWYQQILGQGPKLLIQFQNNGVVDDSQLPKDRFSAERLKGVDSTLKIQPAKLEDSAVYLCASSLAGAYTDTQYFGPGTRLTVL.

The chain employs TRBV4-3 and TRBJ2-5; 8 bases are a match to TRBD2. The CDR3 length is 15 residues. In germline, CDR1 is LGHNA, CDR2 YSLEER. Unmatched junction bases numbered 8, after V lost 4 bases and J lost 4 bases. For the CDR3, the DNA is TGCGCCAGCAGCCGCCAGCGGGAGATGGGAGAGACCCAGTACTTC. Translation: CASSRQREMGETQYF.

This rearrangement joins TRBV9 to TRBJ1-1, with D hard to call. Trimming took off 1 base at V and 0 bases at J, with 7 bases between the two ends. The CDR3 runs 14 residues. Per germline, CDR1 SGDLS and CDR2 YYNGEE. The DNA for the CDR3 is TGTGCCAGCAGCGTATCAAGCTTGAACACTGAAGCTTTCTTT. Its protein product is CASSVSSLNTEAFF.

The J gene is TRBJ2-1, the V gene TRBV14; 8 bases agree with TRBD2. The CDR3 extends over 12 amino acids. CDR1 is SGHDN, CDR2 FVKESK, per germline. With 4 bases clipped from V and 13 bases from J, the junction kept 6 bases outside the gene matches. The CDR3 spells CASSPGGGSQFF. In nucleotides, the CDR3 is TGTGCCAGCAGCCCCGGCGGGGGGTCCCAGTTCTTC.

This clone came up a few times. The V gene is TRBV18, the J gene TRBJ1-1, with a possible D match to TRBD1 (6 bases). CDR1 and CDR2 (germline): KGHSH, LQKENI. This CDR3 has 15 residues. V shed 4 bases and J shed 3 bases, with 15 bases lying between them. The CDR3 spells CASSLDLGGDTEAFF. DNA of the CDR3: TGTGCCAGCTCACTCGATCTAGGGGGGGACACTGAAGCTTTCTTT. Based on the CDR3 plus reference TRBV18 and TRBJ1-1, the full variable domain is NAGVMQNPRHLVRRRGQEARLRCSPMKGHSHVYWYRQLPEEGLKFMVYLQKENIIDESGMPKERFSAEFPKEGPSILRIQQVVRGDSAAYFCASSLDLGGDTEAFFGQGTRLTVV.

This chain joins TRBV6-1 and TRBJ1-1, with D maybe TRBD1 (5 bases). CDR1 MNHNS and CDR2 SASEGT come from the germline V gene. This CDR3 is built from 13 residues. V gave up 3 bases and J gave up 2 bases, with 7 bases separating them. This chain's CDR3 is CASSDQGNTEAFF. CDR3 DNA: TGTGCCAGCAGTGACCAGGGAAACACTGAAGCTTTCTTT.

The chain uses TRBV4-3 and TRBJ2-4; 16 bases fit TRBD2. V lost 3 bases to trimming and J lost 6 bases; unmatched junction nucleotides: 8. Germline CDR1 LGHNA, CDR2 YSLEER. CDR3 length: 18 amino acids. The CDR3 DNA reads as TGCGCCAGCAGCCACCAGGGACTAGCGGGAGGGCCGAGAAACATTCAGTACTTC. Encoded protein: CASSHQGLAGGPRNIQYF.

The J gene is TRBJ2-2, the V gene TRBV27; 7 nucleotides match TRBD1. This CDR3 has 13 amino acids. From germline, CDR1 is MNHEY and CDR2 SMNVEV (reference sequence). Trimming cost V 5 bases and J 6 bases; bases outside gene matches: 3. The DNA for the CDR3 is TGTGCCAGCAGTCAGGGGGACGCCGGGGAGCTGTTTTTT. Translating gives CASSQGDAGELFF.

Here the CDR3 reads CASSWDSANYGYTF. CDR3 sequence (DNA): TGTGCCAGCAGTTGGGACAGCGCTAACTATGGCTACACCTTC. J is TRBJ1-2 and V is TRBV5-4, with 7 bases that match TRBD1. The CDR3 is made up of 14 amino acids. From germline, CDR1 is SGHNT and CDR2 YYREEE (reference sequence). With 5 bases clipped from V and 0 bases from J, the junction kept 4 bases outside the gene matches.

This clone was observed a handful of times. The chain has TRBV30 and TRBJ2-1, with 13 bases aligning to TRBD2. Germline lookup yields CDR1 GTSNPN and CDR2 SVGIG (reference sequence). Trimming cost V 5 bases and J 7 bases; bases outside gene matches: 5. This CDR3 region has 14 residues. The CDR3 DNA reads TGTGCCTGGGGTACTAGCGGGAGGGGGAATGAGCAGTTCTTC. Its protein product is CAWGTSGRGNEQFF.

This sequence joins TRBV10-3 and TRBJ2-5; 7 nucleotides agree with TRBD1. In germline, CDR1 is ENHRY, CDR2 SYGVKD. V lost 4 bases, J lost 3 bases, and 5 bases stayed unmatched. This CDR3 comprises 14 residues. The CDR3 loop is CAISAAGTEETQYF. The CDR3 nucleotides are TGTGCCATCAGTGCTGCCGGGACAGAAGAGACCCAGTACTTC.

The sample holds one count of this clone. A junction end diverges from the germline sequence, so it may reflect a read error. The chain has TRBV7-9 and TRBJ1-1; D is unclear. This CDR3 is 15 amino acids long. Germline V gene data show CDR1 as SEHNR and CDR2 as FQNEAQ (reference sequence). This CDR3 is CASSQDNSGNTEAFF. In DNA form, the CDR3 reads TGCGCCAGCAGCCAAGATAATTCGGGGAACACTGAAGCTTTCTTT. The full variable domain, in which reference TRBV7-9 and TRBJ1-1 provide the parts outside the CDR3, is DTGVSQNPRHKITKRGQNVTFRCDPISEHNRLYWYRQTLGQGPEFLTYFQNEAQLEKSRLLSDRFSAERPKGSFSTLEIQRTEQGDSAMYLCASSQDNSGNTEAFFGQGTRLTVV.

CDR3 sequence (DNA): TGTGCCTGGAAGGACAGGGGCTTTTACGGTGAGCAGTTCTTC. The encoded protein is CAWKDRGFYGEQFF. The rearrangement joins TRBV30 to TRBJ2-1; 9 bases agree with TRBD1. V was pared by 4 bases and J by 9 bases, with 10 bases of the junction left unmatched. The CDR3 contains 14 residues. The germline CDR1 and CDR2 sequences are GTSNPN and SVGIG (reference sequence).

This chain's CDR3 is CASSSGHGYEQYF. CDR3 DNA: TGCGCCAGCAGCTCCGGACACGGCTACGAGCAGTACTTC. The rearrangement uses TRBV5-1 and TRBJ2-7; D possibly corresponds to TRBD1 (5 bases). Germline CDR1 reads SGHRS; CDR2 reads YFSETQ. V was cut by 3 bases and J by 3 bases, with 10 bases left in between. CDR3 length: 13 residues. Combining the CDR3 with reference TRBV5-1 and TRBJ2-7 gives the whole variable domain KAGVTQTPRYLIKTRGQQVTLSCSPISGHRSVSWYQQTPGQGLQFLFEYFSETQRNKGNFPGRFSGRQFSNSRSEMNVSTLELGDSALYLCASSSGHGYEQYFGPGTRLTVT.

V usage is TRBV7-2 and J usage is TRBJ2-7; 8 bases match TRBD1. CDR1 and CDR2 from the germline V gene are SGHTA and FQGNSA. The CDR3 has 17 residues. The V and J ends lost 3 bases and 0 bases, in that order; junction bases with no gene match: 10. Here the CDR3 DNA reads TGTGCCAGCAGCTTCCGGAGCAAGGACAGGGTCTCCTACGAGCAGTACTTC. It specifies CASSFRSKDRVSYEQYF.

The chain couples TRBV4-2 to TRBJ2-1; 9 nucleotides agree with TRBD2. The ends lost 0 bases at V and 7 bases at J; junction bases unmatched: 7. CDR3 size: 16 residues. CDR1 LGHNA and CDR2 YNFKEQ come from the germline V gene. The CDR3 here is CASSQEGLAEPNEQFF. In DNA form, the CDR3 reads TGTGCCAGCAGCCAAGAGGGACTAGCAGAACCGAATGAGCAGTTCTTC.

V and J are TRBV5-4 and TRBJ2-3; maybe TRBD2 (7 bases). Trimming pared 2 bases from V and 4 bases from J, leaving 11 bases between. Germline values: CDR1 SGHNT, CDR2 YYREEE (reference sequence). This CDR3 spans 14 amino acids. The CDR3 loop reads CASSLGGGADTQYF. For the CDR3, the DNA is TGTGCCAGCAGCTTAGGGGGAGGGGCAGATACGCAGTATTTT.

This chain joins TRBV6-1 and TRBJ1-5, with 9 bases matching TRBD1. Trimming cost V 9 bases and J 7 bases; bases outside gene matches: 13. The CDR3 sequence is 15 residues long. Germline V gene data show CDR1 as MNHNS and CDR2 as SASEGT. CDR3 bases: TGTGCCAGTATATCCGGGACAGGGTGGTACCAGCCCCAGCATTTT. Translated: CASISGTGWYQPQHF.

The J gene is TRBJ1-5, the V gene TRBV19; D not certain. CDR3 length: 13 residues. Per germline, CDR1 LNHDA and CDR2 SQIVND (reference sequence). The ends were cut back, 10 bases at V and 5 bases at J, with 15 bases in the middle. CDR3 amino acids: CATRQEGYQPQHF. The CDR3 nucleotides are TGTGCCACCCGTCAGGAGGGTTATCAGCCCCAGCATTTT.